These T cell receptor beta chains were read from a single sample in a study of vaccination and CD4 T cells after COVID-19. These receptors have no identified antigens. TCRdb itself ran the PCR reads through MiXCR, one entry per CDR3 protein. The sample contains 15,000 or so distinct CDR3 sequences, more than 40% of which appear only once. The sequenced sample was CD4+ T cells from blood, cultured in vitro. The receptors were sampled from a human donor who had recovered from COVID-19. Both conserved end residues are part of each CDR3. D genes are given only for firm matches. Clone size appears in some rows only: once, few, many, or a class for an expanded clone.

size | J | length | V | D | DNA | CDR3
medium-sized | TRBJ2-5 | 15 | TRBV6-2/TRBV6-3 | - | TGTGCCAGCAGTTACTCCGGCAGGGAGAAAGAGACCCAGTACTTC | CASSYSGREKETQYF
few | TRBJ1-2 | 17 | TRBV4-3 | TRBD1 | TGCGCCAGCAGCCCCGTCATCAAAGGGGGCAAGGACTATGGCTACACCTTC | CASSPVIKGGKDYGYTF
- | TRBJ2-2 | 17 | TRBV24-1 | - | TGTGCCACCAGTGATTTTGGGGGGCCGGGTAACACCGGGGAGCTGTTTTTT | CATSDFGGPGNTGELFF
few | TRBJ2-2 | 16 | TRBV24-1 | TRBD2 | TGTGCCACCAGTTCTTGGACTAGCGGCAACACCGGGGAGCTGTTTTTT | CATSSWTSGNTGELFF
few | TRBJ2-1 | 15 | TRBV24-1 | TRBD2 | TGTGCCACCAGTGGTAGCGGGGGGAGCCACAATGAGCAGTTCTTC | CATSGSGGSHNEQFF
- | TRBJ2-2 | 16 | TRBV24-1 | - | TGTGCCACCTCTGAGGGTCGGACAGCGAACACCGGGGAGCTGTTTTTT | CATSEGRTANTGELFF
- | TRBJ2-1 | 17 | TRBV6-2/TRBV6-3 | - | TGTGCCAGCAGTTACTCCCCAGTGCGGGGACTCTACAGTGAGCAGTTCTTC | CASSYSPVRGLYSEQFF
few | TRBJ2-5 | 14 | TRBV6-1 | TRBD1 | TGTGCCAGCAGTGCCTCCACAGGGGGAGAGACCCAGTACTTC | CASSASTGGETQYF
few | TRBJ2-3 | 15 | TRBV10-3 | TRBD1 | TGTGCCATCAGCACTGGACAGGGGAAAACAGATACGCAGTATTTT | CAISTGQGKTDTQYF
- | TRBJ1-1 | 11 | TRBV12-3/TRBV12-4 | - | TGTGCCAGCAGTTTAGTGGGCAAAGCTTTCTTT | CASSLVGKAFF
once | TRBJ2-2 | 21 | TRBV4-2 | TRBD2 | TGTGCCAGCAGCCAAGATCCGTCTGGCTTTAGCGGGGGTTCGAACACCGGGGAGCTGTTTTTT | CASSQDPSGFSGGSNTGELFF
once | TRBJ1-2 | 15 | TRBV28 | - | TGTGCCAGCAGTCCTCACAAACAGGGCAACTATGGCTACACCTTC | CASSPHKQGNYGYTF
- | TRBJ2-7 | 13 | TRBV2 | - | TGTGCCAGCAGACCTTTATATCAGGGGTCGGAGTACTTC | CASRPLYQGSEYF
- | TRBJ1-2 | 13 | TRBV7-2 | - | TGTGCCAGCAGTCGACAGCCTAACTATGGCTACACCTTC | CASSRQPNYGYTF
- | TRBJ1-6 | 14 | TRBV28 | - | TGTGCCAGCAGTTTAGCCCAGGAGGGTTCACCCCTCCACTTT | CASSLAQEGSPLHF
- | TRBJ1-1 | 14 | TRBV7-8 | TRBD1 | TGTGCCAGCAGCGCTCGACAGGGCCGCACTGAAGCTTTCTTT | CASSARQGRTEAFF
- | TRBJ1-2 | 12 | TRBV6-2/TRBV6-3 | - | TGTGCCAGCACTACGGTTAACTATGGCTACACCTTC | CASTTVNYGYTF
- | TRBJ1-2 | 14 | TRBV20-1 | - | TGCAGTGCTCCAAGTTGGAGCGGCAATTATGGCTACACCTTC | CSAPSWSGNYGYTF
- | TRBJ1-1 | 13 | TRBV7-7 | - | TGTGCTAGCAGCTTAAAGGAGGACAGTACAGCTTTCTTT | CASSLKEDSTAFF
- | TRBJ2-7 | 19 | TRBV10-3 | TRBD1 | TGTGCCATCAGTGAGTCTCAGATATTACGGACAGGGGGTCACGGCGAGCAGTACTTC | CAISESQILRTGGHGEQYF
- | TRBJ1-2 | 13 | TRBV6-1 | - | TGTGCCAGCAGTGAAAAGGGGAGCTCGGGCTACACCTTC | CASSEKGSSGYTF
- | TRBJ1-3 | 15 | TRBV7-9 | - | TGTGCCAGCAGCCCGGTGGGGGAGGCTGGAAACACCATATATTTT | CASSPVGEAGNTIYF
- | TRBJ1-5 | 13 | TRBV20-1 | - | TGCAGTGCCATTAAAAGGGGAACTCAGCCCCAGCATTTT | CSAIKRGTQPQHF
- | TRBJ1-1 | 13 | TRBV19 | - | TGTGCCAGTCAAATTAGCCTGAACACTGAAGCTTTCTTT | CASQISLNTEAFF
- | TRBJ1-5 | 14 | TRBV19 | TRBD1 | TGTGCCAGTACCCGGGACAGGGGCAATCAGCCCCAGCATTTT | CASTRDRGNQPQHF
- | TRBJ1-1 | 15 | TRBV7-3 | - | TGTGCCAGCAGCCCCCTCACAGGGCCGAACACTGAAGCTTTCTTT | CASSPLTGPNTEAFF
- | TRBJ2-1 | 15 | TRBV27 | - | TGTGCCAGCAGTTTAAATCAGGGTTCCTACAATGAGCAGTTCTTC | CASSLNQGSYNEQFF
few | TRBJ1-1 | 14 | TRBV5-6 | - | TGTGCCAGCAGCCTGGACGGAGGGCGGACTGAAGCTTTCTTT | CASSLDGGRTEAFF
- | TRBJ2-5 | 16 | TRBV7-2 | TRBD2 | TGTGCCAGCGTCTCGCGGACTAGCGGGGTTGGGGAGACCCAGTACTTC | CASVSRTSGVGETQYF
- | TRBJ2-1 | 11 | TRBV20-1 | - | TGCAGTGCTAGGGGTCCTAATGAGCAGTTCTTC | CSARGPNEQFF
- | TRBJ2-2 | 17 | TRBV11-1 | - | TGTGCCAGCAGCTTTAACGCGCGCAATCAAGGCACCGGGGAGCTGTTTTTT | CASSFNARNQGTGELFF
- | TRBJ1-2 | 14 | TRBV19 | - | TGTGCCAGTAGTAAGGGGCGCATCAACTATGGCTACACCTTC | CASSKGRINYGYTF
- | TRBJ2-1 | 14 | TRBV6-1 | TRBD1 | TGTGCCAGCAGTCCACCGGGACAGTACAATGAGCAGTTCTTC | CASSPPGQYNEQFF
few | TRBJ1-2 | 11 | TRBV6-1 | - | TGTGCCAGCAGTGAGGACTATGGCTACACCTTC | CASSEDYGYTF
- | TRBJ1-2 | 14 | TRBV2 | - | TGTGCCAGCCTGTCGGTGGCCTTTAACTATGGCTACACCTTC | CASLSVAFNYGYTF
- | TRBJ2-1 | 15 | TRBV12-3/TRBV12-4 | - | TGTGCCAGCAGTTGGGGGGGCGGCCTGGAGGTTGAGCAGTTCTTC | CASSWGGGLEVEQFF
few | TRBJ1-6 | 14 | TRBV11-2 | - | TGTGCCAGCAGCCCCGGGTCCTATAATTCACCCCTCCACTTT | CASSPGSYNSPLHF
- | TRBJ2-2 | 13 | TRBV2 | - | TGTGCCAGCAGACGGGACTTCACCGGGGAGCTGTTTTTT | CASRRDFTGELFF
- | TRBJ1-6 | 14 | TRBV7-9 | TRBD1 | TGTGCCAGCAGCCCGGACAGGCCAATGTTCACCCTCCACTTT | CASSPDRPMFTLHF
few | TRBJ1-2 | 14 | TRBV19 | - | TGTGCCAGTAATATAAACCCGCGCGGCTATGGCTACACCTTC | CASNINPRGYGYTF
- | TRBJ1-5 | 16 | TRBV6-5 | - | TGTGCCAGCAGTTATACTCGACAATATAGCAATCAGCCCCAGCATTTT | CASSYTRQYSNQPQHF
- | TRBJ2-2 | 14 | TRBV19 | - | TGTGCCAGTAGACGGGCAGGGACGAACGGGGAGCTGTTTTTT | CASRRAGTNGELFF
- | TRBJ2-2 | 12 | TRBV9 | - | TGTGCCAGCAGCGTAGGGACCGGGGAGCTGTTTTTT | CASSVGTGELFF
once | TRBJ1-2 | 14 | TRBV4-3 | TRBD1 | TGCGCCAGCAGCGTTACAGGGGAAGACGCTGGCTACACCTTC | CASSVTGEDAGYTF
few | TRBJ1-1 | 14 | TRBV7-3 | TRBD1 | TGTGCCAGCAGCCCGGGACAGGGTTTAACTGAAGCTTTCTTT | CASSPGQGLTEAFF
- | TRBJ1-1 | 14 | TRBV5-1 | - | TGCGCCAGCCATGAGACCGCGGGGAACACTGAAGCTTTCTTT | CASHETAGNTEAFF
- | TRBJ2-7 | 17 | TRBV11-3 | - | TGTGCCAGCAGCTTAGGGAGCGGTAGGGGCCCCTTTTGGGAGCAGTACTTC | CASSLGSGRGPFWEQYF
few | TRBJ1-6 | 17 | TRBV20-1 | TRBD1 | TGCAGTGCCACCCCTGCCGGGACAGGAGTTTATAATTCACCCCTCCACTTT | CSATPAGTGVYNSPLHF
- | TRBJ1-1 | 14 | TRBV6-2/TRBV6-3 | - | TGTGCCAGCAGTTACTCCCGCGGGGACACTGAAGCTTTCTTT | CASSYSRGDTEAFF
- | TRBJ1-1 | 13 | TRBV6-1 | - | TGTGCCAGCACCCGAAGGGGGGAGTCTGAAGCTTTCTTT | CASTRRGESEAFF
few | TRBJ2-3 | 12 | TRBV6-2/TRBV6-3 | - | TGTGCCAGCAGTTACGCGGCTAATACGCAGTATTTT | CASSYAANTQYF
- | TRBJ2-1 | 14 | TRBV7-2 | - | TGTGCCAGCAGCAGGGGACTTCCAGTAGATGAGCAGTTCTTC | CASSRGLPVDEQFF
- | TRBJ2-3 | 15 | TRBV14 | - | TGTGCCAGCAGCCGCCAATTGGGAGCCACAGATACGCAGTATTTT | CASSRQLGATDTQYF
- | TRBJ1-1 | 16 | TRBV18 | - | TGTGCCAGCTCACTTGTTGCGGGGGGAGGGAGCACTGAAGCTTTCTTT | CASSLVAGGGSTEAFF
- | TRBJ1-2 | 12 | TRBV12-3/TRBV12-4 | - | TGTGCCAGCAGTTTAACTAACTATGGCTACACCTTC | CASSLTNYGYTF
few | TRBJ2-1 | 13 | TRBV6-1 | - | TGTGCCAGCAGCCGGGACATCTACAATGAGCAGTTCTTC | CASSRDIYNEQFF
few | TRBJ1-1 | 12 | TRBV2 | - | TGTGCCAGCATTCGAAATGGACAGGAAGCTTTCTTT | CASIRNGQEAFF